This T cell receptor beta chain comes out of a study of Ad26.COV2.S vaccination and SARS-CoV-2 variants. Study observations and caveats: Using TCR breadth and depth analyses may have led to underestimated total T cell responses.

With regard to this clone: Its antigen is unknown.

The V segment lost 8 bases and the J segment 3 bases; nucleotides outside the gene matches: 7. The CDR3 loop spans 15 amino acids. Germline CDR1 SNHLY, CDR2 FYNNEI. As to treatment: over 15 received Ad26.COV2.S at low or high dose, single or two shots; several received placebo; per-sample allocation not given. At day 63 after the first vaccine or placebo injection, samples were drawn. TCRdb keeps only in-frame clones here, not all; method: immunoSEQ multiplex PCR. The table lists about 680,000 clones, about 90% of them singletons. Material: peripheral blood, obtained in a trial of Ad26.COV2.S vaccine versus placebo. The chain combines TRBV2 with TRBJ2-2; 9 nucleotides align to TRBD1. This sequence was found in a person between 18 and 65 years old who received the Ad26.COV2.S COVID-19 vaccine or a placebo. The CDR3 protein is CASVKWDRDTGELFF. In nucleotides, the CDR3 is TGTGCCAGCGTGAAGTGGGACAGGGACACCGGGGAGCTGTTTTTT.